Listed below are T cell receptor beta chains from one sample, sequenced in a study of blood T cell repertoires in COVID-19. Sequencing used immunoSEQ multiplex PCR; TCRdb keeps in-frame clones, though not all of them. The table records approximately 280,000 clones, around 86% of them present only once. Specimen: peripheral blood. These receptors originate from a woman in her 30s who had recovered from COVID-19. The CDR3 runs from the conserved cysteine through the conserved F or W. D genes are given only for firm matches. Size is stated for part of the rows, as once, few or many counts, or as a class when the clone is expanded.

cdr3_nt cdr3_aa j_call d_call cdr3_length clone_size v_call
TGTGCCAGCACGACCGGGACTAGCGGGAGAAACACCTACGAGCAGTACTTC CASTTGTSGRNTYEQYF TRBJ2-7 TRBD2 17 . TRBV27
TGTGCCAGCAGCTTAGTGGAGATTGGGGCCGGCAGGGGCTACACCTTC CASSLVEIGAGRGYTF TRBJ1-2 . 16 . TRBV11-2
TGTGCCAGCAGCTTACGGGGGGGATCTGGAAACACCATATATTTT CASSLRGGSGNTIYF TRBJ1-3 . 15 . TRBV11-2
TGCAGCGTAAACCACGTAGCGGGGCATTCCACAGATACGCAGTATTTT CSVNHVAGHSTDTQYF TRBJ2-3 TRBD2 16 . TRBV29-1
TGTGCCAGCAGCTTAGATGGAGCGGCCCCCTATGGCTACACCTTC CASSLDGAAPYGYTF TRBJ1-2 . 15 once TRBV11-2
TGCGCCAGCAGCTCCCCAGGGGGCCGTACTGAAGCTTTCTTT CASSSPGGRTEAFF TRBJ1-1 TRBD1 14 . TRBV5-1
TGTGCCTGGAGTGTAGGGGCCGGTGGGGCTGAAGCTTTCTTT CAWSVGAGGAEAFF TRBJ1-1 . 14 . TRBV30
TGTGCCAGTAGTCCAGGGACAATTTACTACACCTTC CASSPGTIYYTF TRBJ1-2 . 12 . TRBV19
TGTGCCAGCAGTTACGGCGGGTACAATGAGCAGTTCTTC CASSYGGYNEQFF TRBJ2-1 . 13 few TRBV6-5
TGTGCCAGCAGCCGCGACAGGGACTTCTATGGCTACACCTTC CASSRDRDFYGYTF TRBJ1-2 TRBD1 14 . TRBV6-6
TGTGCCATTGACAGGGCGAAAAAGTCCTACGAGCAGTACTTC CAIDRAKKSYEQYF TRBJ2-7 TRBD1 14 few TRBV6-5
TGCAGTGCTAGTGTAGGAGCGGGGGCCGTAAGCTCTGGGGCCAACGTCCTGACTTTC CSASVGAGAVSSGANVLTF TRBJ2-6 TRBD2 19 . TRBV20-1
TGTGCCAGCAGCTTACTTCTTCTGATGCGGACGCAGTATTTT CASSLLLLMRTQYF TRBJ2-3 . 14 . TRBV7-9
TGTGCCAGCAGCCTCCCGGGGTCCCAATCACCCCTCCACTTT CASSLPGSQSPLHF TRBJ1-6 . 14 . TRBV7-9
TGTGCCAGCAGCGCCCAACCCGACTCCACAGATACGCAGTATTTT CASSAQPDSTDTQYF TRBJ2-3 . 15 . TRBV9
TGCGCCAGCAGACTAGCGGGAGAGGATGGTACGCAGTATTTT CASRLAGEDGTQYF TRBJ2-3 TRBD2 14 once TRBV5-1
TGTGCCAGCAGTGAAGCGCGGCAGAGCTACGAGCAGTACTTC CASSEARQSYEQYF TRBJ2-7 . 14 . TRBV6-1
TGTGCCAGCAGCTTCAGCGGGGGAAACACCATATATTTT CASSFSGGNTIYF TRBJ1-3 . 13 once TRBV11-2
TGTGCCAGTAGTATTGCCCAGTCCAACACCGGGGAGCTGTTTTTT CASSIAQSNTGELFF TRBJ2-2 . 15 . TRBV19
TGTGCCAGCAGTTATAAACTTCAGGCGTCCTATGGCTACACCTTC CASSYKLQASYGYTF TRBJ1-2 . 15 . TRBV28
TGCGCCAGCAGCCGGCGGGAGACTAGCGGGAGGGCGATACCGTTTTTT CASSRRETSGRAIPFF TRBJ2-2 TRBD2 16 . TRBV4-1
TGTGCCACCAGTGACCCCTCGGGGGGTGGCTACACCTTC CATSDPSGGGYTF TRBJ1-2 . 13 . TRBV24-1
TGCGCCAGCAGCCAAGCGGTGAGGGGGCTTGAGCAGTTCTTC CASSQAVRGLEQFF TRBJ2-1 TRBD1 14 few TRBV4-3
TGTGCCAGCGCGGGAGAGACCACCGGGGAGCTGTTTTTT CASAGETTGELFF TRBJ2-2 TRBD2 13 . TRBV6-5
TGTGCCAGCAGCTTGACGGGGACAGGGTTCGATGAAAAACTGTTTTTT CASSLTGTGFDEKLFF TRBJ1-4 TRBD1 16 . TRBV5-4
TGTGCCAGCAGCAGGACAGCCGCAACTAATGAAAAACTGTTTTTT CASSRTAATNEKLFF TRBJ1-4 . 15 . TRBV11-2
TGTGCCAGCAGCCAAATCCGGGAAGGTAACGGCTACACCTTC CASSQIREGNGYTF TRBJ1-2 . 14 . TRBV3-1/TRBV3-2
TGTGCCAGCACGAACGGTGCCTACAATGAGCAGTTCTTC CASTNGAYNEQFF TRBJ2-1 . 13 . TRBV21-1
TGTGCCAGCAGCCCACCGGGTGCGGGGGTACACTACAATGAGCAGTTCTTC CASSPPGAGVHYNEQFF TRBJ2-1 TRBD2 17 once TRBV3-1/TRBV3-2
TGTGCCTGGAGAGGACTAGCGGGGGCCCCTTCGTACTTC CAWRGLAGAPSYF TRBJ2-7 TRBD2 13 . TRBV30
TGTGCCAGCAGTTTAGGCGGCCGGAGGGCCCTAGGAAACACCATATATTTT CASSLGGRRALGNTIYF TRBJ1-3 . 17 . TRBV28
TGTGCCAGCCACAGGGGGAGGGCCCGTGAGCAGTTCTTC CASHRGRAREQFF TRBJ2-1 . 13 . TRBV12-3/TRBV12-4
TGCGCCAGCAGCGTACAGGGGACTGGAAACACCATATATTTT CASSVQGTGNTIYF TRBJ1-3 TRBD1 14 . TRBV5-1
TGTGCCAGCACTGGGGACAGGGAAGGCACTGAAGCTTTCTTT CASTGDREGTEAFF TRBJ1-1 TRBD1 14 once TRBV2
TGTGCCAGCGGTGGGGGGACTGAAGCTTTCTTT CASGGGTEAFF TRBJ1-1 . 11 once TRBV28
TGTGCCAGCAACAAAATGGCCCCCCGAGGGAATTCACCCCTCCACTTT CASNKMAPRGNSPLHF TRBJ1-6 . 16 . TRBV27
TGTGCCATCAGTGAGAGGGGGCTCGACAATGAGCAGTTCTTC CAISERGLDNEQFF TRBJ2-1 TRBD1 14 . TRBV10-3
TGTGCCAGCAGCTTGTCTTTTTATCCTAGCGGGGCACTCACAGATACGCAGTATTTT CASSLSFYPSGALTDTQYF TRBJ2-3 TRBD2 19 . TRBV7-9
TGTGCCAGCAGCCTCCGCAGCTCTGGGGCCAACGTCCTGACTTTC CASSLRSSGANVLTF TRBJ2-6 . 15 . TRBV7-2
TGTGCCTGGAGTGAAAAGGGGACTGAAGCTTTCTTT CAWSEKGTEAFF TRBJ1-1 . 12 . TRBV30
TGCGCCAGCAGCCAAGAGGCTAGACAGCTATATTTT CASSQEARQLYF TRBJ1-3 . 12 . TRBV4-1
TGTGCCAGCAGCTTACTTAGATCCCCGGGCACAGATACGCAGTATTTT CASSLLRSPGTDTQYF TRBJ2-3 . 16 . TRBV11-1
TGTGCCAGCAGTGCAGAACCCCCGGGACAGGGCCAAGAGACCCAGTACTTC CASSAEPPGQGQETQYF TRBJ2-5 TRBD1 17 . TRBV27
TGTGCCAGCAGTGAAGAGCAGGGGACAGATACGCAGTATTTT CASSEEQGTDTQYF TRBJ2-3 . 14 . TRBV2
TGCGCCAGCAGCTCCGGGCGGGAGAACACCGGGGAGCTGTTTTTT CASSSGRENTGELFF TRBJ2-2 . 15 . TRBV5-1
TGTGCCAGCAGTTTATATAGCAGTCCACATAGCAATCAGCCCCAGCATTTT CASSLYSSPHSNQPQHF TRBJ1-5 . 17 . TRBV27
TGTGCCAGCAGACAAACCACCTCGAACAGCTATAATTCACCCCTCCACTTT CASRQTTSNSYNSPLHF TRBJ1-6 . 17 . TRBV14